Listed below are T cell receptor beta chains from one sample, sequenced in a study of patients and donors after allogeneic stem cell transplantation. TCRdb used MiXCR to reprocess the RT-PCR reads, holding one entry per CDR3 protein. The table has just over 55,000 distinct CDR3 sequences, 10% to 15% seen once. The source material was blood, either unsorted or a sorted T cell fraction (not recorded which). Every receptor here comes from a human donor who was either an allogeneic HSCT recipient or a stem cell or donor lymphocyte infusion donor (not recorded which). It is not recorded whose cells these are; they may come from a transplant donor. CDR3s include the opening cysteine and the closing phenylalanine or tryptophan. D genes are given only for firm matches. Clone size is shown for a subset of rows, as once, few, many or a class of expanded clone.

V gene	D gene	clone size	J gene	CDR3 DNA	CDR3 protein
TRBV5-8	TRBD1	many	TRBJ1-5	TGTGCCAGCAGCTCGGGACAGGGGACCCATCAGCCCCAGCATTTT	CASSSGQGTHQPQHF
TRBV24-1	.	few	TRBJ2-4	TGTGCCACCAAGGGCGGCGTAGCCAAAAACATTCAGTACTTC	CATKGGVAKNIQYF
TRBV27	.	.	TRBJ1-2	TGTGCCAGCAGTTTAAGGCAGGGGTTGAATGGCTACACCTTC	CASSLRQGLNGYTF
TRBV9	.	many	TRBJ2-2	TGTGCCAGCGGCCACCGGGACCTAAACACCGGGGAGCTGTTTTTT	CASGHRDLNTGELFF
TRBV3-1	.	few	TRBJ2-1	TGTGCCAGCAGCCCCTTAGCGGACTATCCATCCAATGAGCAGTTCTTC	CASSPLADYPSNEQFF
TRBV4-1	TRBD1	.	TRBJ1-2	TGCGCCAGCAGCCAGACACAGGGGGCGCCCTATGGCTACACCTTC	CASSQTQGAPYGYTF
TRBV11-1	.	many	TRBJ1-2	TGTGCCAGCAGCCTTATTACAGCCGATGAGATCCCCTTCTATGGCTACACCTTC	CASSLITADEIPFYGYTF
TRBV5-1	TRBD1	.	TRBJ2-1	TGCGCCAGCAGCTTAGGGACAGACAATGAGCAGTTCTTC	CASSLGTDNEQFF
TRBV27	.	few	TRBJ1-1	TGTGCCAGCAGTTTATTAGTAGGGGCGCGGACTGAAGCTTTCTTT	CASSLLVGARTEAFF
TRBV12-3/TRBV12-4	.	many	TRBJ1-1	TGTGCCAGCAGTAGGGCAGCGAACACTGAAGCTTTCTTT	CASSRAANTEAFF
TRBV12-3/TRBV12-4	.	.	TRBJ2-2	TGTGCCAGCACCCTAAGGCCGGTGGCCGGGGAGCTGTTTTTT	CASTLRPVAGELFF
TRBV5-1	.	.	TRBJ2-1	TGCGCCAGCAGCTTGAGACAGGTCTTAATATACAATGAGCAGTTCTTC	CASSLRQVLIYNEQFF